The 28 T cell receptor beta chains below all came from one sample that was sequenced in a study of blood T cell repertoires in COVID-19. The method was immunoSEQ multiplex PCR; TCRdb's version includes in-frame clones alone and lacks a portion of them. Altogether some 320,000 clones are present, about 91% being singletons, with the ten largest covering 6.9%. The sequenced material came from peripheral blood. Every receptor here comes from a woman aged 25 to 45 who had recovered from COVID-19.

V usage is TRBV5-1 and J usage is TRBJ2-1; D perhaps matches TRBD1 (6 bases). In germline, CDR1 is SGHRS, CDR2 YFSETQ. Trimming took off 2 bases at V and 3 bases at J, with 9 bases between the two ends. This CDR3 contains 14 residues. Here the CDR3 reads CASSFSRGYNEQFF. In DNA form, the CDR3 reads TGCGCCAGCAGCTTTTCCAGGGGCTACAATGAGCAGTTCTTC.

The chain links TRBV28 to TRBJ1-1; D remains ambiguous. Trimming took off 2 bases at V and 5 bases at J, with 9 bases between the two ends. This CDR3 is 13 amino acids long. CDR1 is MDHEN and CDR2 is SYDVKM in the germline V gene. Here the CDR3 DNA reads TGTGCCAGCAGTTTAAAAACTAGAACTGAAGCTTTCTTT. Translating gives CASSLKTRTEAFF.

CDR3 DNA: TGTGCCAGTAGTAGCCCCCCGGGACAGCCCCTAGGGGAGCAGTACTTC. This translates into CASSSPPGQPLGEQYF. The chain is built from TRBV19 and TRBJ2-7; 7 bases fit TRBD1. The V gene's germline CDR1 is LNHDA and CDR2 SQIVND (reference sequence). V was clipped by 4 bases and J by 7 bases; unmatched bases: 16. This CDR3 comprises 16 residues.

The chain's CDR3 is CASTTYQGPLKYF. The CDR3 DNA is TGTGCCAGCACCACTTACCAGGGGCCCCTCAAGTACTTC. The chain recombines TRBV7-2 with TRBJ2-5, with D maybe TRBD1 (6 bases). This CDR3 contains 13 residues. Germline V gene lookup returns CDR1 SGHTA and CDR2 FQGNSA. The germline V and J ends were trimmed by 7 bases and 12 bases, with 21 bases remaining between them.

The V and J genes are TRBV14 and TRBJ2-5; possibly TRBD1 for D (5 bases). The germline V gene has CDR1 SGHDN and CDR2 FVKESK. The CDR3 covers 15 residues. Between the trimmed V and J ends, which lost 4 bases and 5 bases, there was a span of 17 bases. The CDR3 loop is CASSLTLGRDETQYF. CDR3 bases: TGTGCCAGCAGCCTTACATTGGGCAGGGATGAGACCCAGTACTTC. Together with reference TRBV14 and TRBJ2-5, the CDR3 gives the full variable domain: EAGVTQFPSHSVIEKGQTVTLRCDPISGHDNLYWYRRVMGKEIKFLLHFVKESKQDESGMPNNRFLAERTGGTYSTLKVQPAELEDSGVYFCASSLTLGRDETQYFGPGTRLLVL.

This chain links TRBV7-6 with TRBJ1-3, with 7 bases that match TRBD1. With V trimmed by 5 bases and J by 3 bases, 7 bases remained unmatched. The CDR3 runs 15 residues. Germline CDR1 SGHVS, CDR2 FNYEAQ. CDR3 loop: CASSLGGADGNTIYF. CDR3 DNA sequence: TGTGCCAGCAGCCTAGGGGGCGCGGATGGAAACACCATATATTTT.

The chain combines TRBV2 with TRBJ1-5; D ambiguous. Germline lookup yields CDR1 SNHLY and CDR2 FYNNEI. This CDR3 region has 16 residues. V was shortened by 2 bases and J by 0 bases, with 11 bases between the two germline ends. CDR3 coding DNA: TGTGCCAGCAGTGAAAGGCCAGGCCGTAGCAATCAGCCCCAGCATTTT. Its protein is CASSERPGRSNQPQHF.

V and J are TRBV29-1 and TRBJ2-5; 7 positions match TRBD1. Germline loops: CDR1 SQVTM, CDR2 ANQGSEA. V lost 6 bases to trimming and J lost 3 bases; unmatched junction nucleotides: 7. The CDR3 totals 13 residues. In nucleotides, the CDR3 is TGCAGCGTCGGAAAACAGGGGAAAGAGACCCAGTACTTC. The encoded protein is CSVGKQGKETQYF.

Only one count was recorded for this clone. The gene calls are TRBV4-3 and TRBJ1-6; 7 bases fit TRBD1. The CDR3 covers 14 residues. Germline trimming cut 4 bases from V and 13 bases from J; bases unmatched to any gene: 10. CDR1 LGHNA and CDR2 YSLEER come from the germline V gene. CDR3 in DNA: TGCGCCAGCAGCCCTGGGACAGCGGCGGGGCCCCTCCACTTT. Translated: CASSPGTAAGPLHF.

This clone has more than one count but fewer than ten. The V and J genes are TRBV5-1 and TRBJ2-1; 9 nucleotides line up with TRBD1. Germline V CDR1 and CDR2: SGHRS, YFSETQ. The CDR3 loop spans 15 amino acids. The V gene end was trimmed by 4 bases and the J gene end by 6 bases; junction bases not matched to a gene: 8. CDR3 residues: CASSNAGTGFNEQFF. DNA of the CDR3: TGCGCCAGCAGCAACGCCGGGACAGGGTTCAATGAGCAGTTCTTC.

This clone was counted once. V gene TRBV19 combines with J gene TRBJ2-7, with D possibly being TRBD1 (5 bases). Germline lookup yields CDR1 LNHDA and CDR2 SQIVND (reference sequence). Trimming pared 3 bases from V and 4 bases from J, leaving 19 bases between. The CDR3 has 16 residues. Written as DNA, the CDR3 is TGTGCCAGTAGTATCAAAGGGGTTATCGGAATATACGAGCAGTACTTC. It specifies CASSIKGVIGIYEQYF. Based on the CDR3 plus reference TRBV19 and TRBJ2-7, the full variable domain is DGGITQSPKYLFRKEGQNVTLSCEQNLNHDAMYWYRQDPGQGLRLIYYSQIVNDFQKGDIAEGYSVSREKKESFPLTVTSAQKNPTAFYLCASSIKGVIGIYEQYFGPGTRLTVT.

The V call is TRBV6-1, the J call TRBJ1-6; D remains unclear. CDR1 is MNHNS and CDR2 is SASEGT in the germline V gene. Trimming removed 1 base from V and 14 bases from J, with 15 bases in between. There are 14 residues in the CDR3. The CDR3 spells CASSEEAGYGSLHF. The CDR3 DNA is TGTGCCAGCAGTGAAGAGGCGGGGTATGGATCCCTCCACTTT.

The chain employs TRBV2 and TRBJ2-5; 11 bases are a match to TRBD2. The germline gives CDR1 SNHLY, CDR2 FYNNEI. The CDR3 is 23 residues long. V shed 2 bases and J 3 bases; nucleotides not matched to a gene: 26. The CDR3: CASSEIRSGWRASGGPGEETQYF. In nucleotides, the CDR3 is TGTGCCAGCAGTGAAATTCGGAGTGGGTGGAGGGCTAGCGGGGGGCCAGGAGAAGAGACCCAGTACTTC.

The chain combines TRBV12-3 or TRBV12-4 with TRBJ2-4, with 8 bases aligning to TRBD1. With V trimmed by 5 bases and J by 8 bases, 5 bases remained unmatched. The CDR3 contains 13 residues. The CDR3 loop is CASSPGGGDIQYF. The CDR3 DNA sequence: TGTGCCAGCAGTCCAGGGGGCGGGGACATTCAGTACTTC.

The chain combines TRBV6-1 with TRBJ1-4; the match to TRBD1 covers 11 bases. The germline gives CDR1 MNHNS, CDR2 SASEGT. The length of the CDR3 is 20 residues. Trimming at V came to 2 bases and at J to 0 bases, leaving 11 bases not matched to a gene. The chain's CDR3 is CASSEPPGGGQGATNEKLFF. The CDR3 nucleotides are TGTGCCAGCAGTGAACCTCCTGGTGGGGGACAGGGGGCAACTAATGAAAAACTGTTTTTT.

The rearrangement uses TRBV6-5 and TRBJ1-1; the D gene is possibly TRBD1 (5 bases). Trimming shortened V by 3 bases and J by 1 base, and 12 bases separated the two germline ends. The CDR3 length is 15 residues. Germline V gene sequence: CDR1 MNHEY, CDR2 SVGAGI. CDR3 bases: TGTGCCAGCAGTTATCGGTGGACATCGAACACTGAAGCTTTCTTT. Amino acids: CASSYRWTSNTEAFF.

This chain links TRBV5-6 with TRBJ1-2, with D possibly TRBD1 on 5 matching bases. CDR1 is SGHDT, CDR2 YYEEEE, per germline. This CDR3 contains 14 residues. V lost 1 base to trimming and J lost 6 bases, with 13 bases between them. The CDR3 DNA is TGTGCCAGCAGCTTGTGGGTAGGGGCGGATGGCTACACCTTC. This gives the protein CASSLWVGADGYTF.

J is TRBJ2-2 and V is TRBV28; D is unresolved. This CDR3 contains 15 residues. Germline CDR1 and CDR2: MDHEN and SYDVKM. V was clipped by 5 bases and J by 1 base, with 11 bases between them. Here the CDR3 reads CASSLRFENTGELFF. The CDR3, as DNA: TGTGCCAGCAGTCTCAGATTCGAGAACACCGGGGAGCTGTTTTTT.

In DNA, the CDR3 is TGTGCCACCAGCAGAAAGAACAGCCCCTCTGGGGCCAACGTCCTGACTTTC. Translating it yields CATSRKNSPSGANVLTF. The chain has TRBV15 and TRBJ2-6; D is ambiguous. V lost 2 bases to trimming and J lost 0 bases, with 11 bases between them. The CDR3 sequence is 17 residues long. The germline CDR1 and CDR2 sequences are LNHNV and YYDKDF (reference sequence). The whole variable domain, remainder taken from reference TRBV15 and TRBJ2-6, is DAMVIQNPRYQVTQFGKPVTLSCSQTLNHNVMYWYQQKSSQAPKLLFHYYDKDFNNEADTPDNFQSRRPNTSFCFLDIRSPGLGDTAMYLCATSRKNSPSGANVLTFGAGSRLTVL.

V gene TRBV7-9 combines with J gene TRBJ2-7; no clear D. This CDR3 is built from 13 residues. The germline CDR1 and CDR2 sequences are SEHNR and FQNEAQ (reference sequence). Trimming shortened V by 5 bases and J by 3 bases, and 11 bases separated the two germline ends. The CDR3 DNA reads as TGTGCCAGCAGCCCAGAACCTTTCTACGAGCAGTACTTC. It encodes CASSPEPFYEQYF.

The V and J genes are TRBV5-1 and TRBJ1-1; the match to TRBD1 covers 7 bases. Germline-derived CDR1 and CDR2 are SGHRS and YFSETQ. V trimming: 4 bases; J trimming: 7 bases; junction bases outside the gene matches: 10. The CDR3 is made up of 14 amino acids. The CDR3 protein is CASSASGTEFEAFF. The CDR3 DNA sequence: TGCGCCAGCAGCGCCTCCGGGACAGAATTTGAAGCTTTCTTT.

V and J are TRBV10-3 and TRBJ1-2; TRBD1 is a possible D gene (6 bases). Germline values: CDR1 ENHRY, CDR2 SYGVKD. With 6 bases removed from V and 4 bases from J, the gap between germline ends came to 12 bases. This CDR3 region has 13 residues. CDR3 nucleotides: TGTGCCATCAGGAGGGACACTTTCTATGGCTACACCTTC. This sequence encodes CAIRRDTFYGYTF.

The rearrangement joins TRBV6-6 to TRBJ1-6; 8 bases map to TRBD1. CDR1 and CDR2 from the germline V gene are MNHNY and SVGAGI (reference sequence). The CDR3 covers 17 residues. V lost 5 bases to trimming and J lost 9 bases; unmatched junction nucleotides: 15. CDR3 amino acids: CASSQGQVVLPFSPLHF. The CDR3 bases are TGTGCCAGCAGTCAGGGACAGGTTGTCCTCCCTTTTTCACCCCTCCACTTT.

The chain couples TRBV11-3 to TRBJ2-1; 9 nucleotides agree with TRBD1. The germline V gene encodes CDR1 SGHNT and CDR2 YENEEA. The CDR3 covers 14 residues. The V gene end was trimmed by 5 bases and the J gene end by 8 bases; junction bases not matched to a gene: 7. The CDR3, as DNA: TGTGCCAGCAGCACCCCGGACAGGGGCGATGAGCAGTTCTTC. The encoded protein is CASSTPDRGDEQFF.

This CDR3 reads CASSLALQGLSGNTIYF. Here the CDR3 DNA reads TGCGCCAGCAGCTTGGCCTTACAGGGGCTCTCTGGAAACACCATATATTTT. V and J are TRBV5-1 and TRBJ1-3; the match to TRBD1 covers 7 bases. CDR1 is SGHRS, CDR2 YFSETQ, per germline. The ends lost 0 bases at V and 0 bases at J; junction bases unmatched: 6. The CDR3 has 17 amino acids.

The chain uses TRBV5-6 and TRBJ1-6; 9 bases are shared with TRBD1. CDR1 SGHDT and CDR2 YYEEEE come from the germline V gene. The CDR3 runs to 15 residues. Trimming cost V 4 bases and J 9 bases; bases outside gene matches: 8. This CDR3 reads CASSTGTGSPSPLHF. DNA of the CDR3: TGTGCCAGCAGCACCGGGACAGGGAGCCCTTCACCCCTCCACTTT.

J is TRBJ1-6 and V is TRBV7-3; 9 bases map to TRBD1. Germline CDR1 reads SGHTA; CDR2 reads FQGTGA. J was trimmed by 9 bases and V by 2 bases; bases with no gene match: 5. The CDR3 consists of 15 residues. The CDR3 coding sequence is TGTGCCAGCAGCTTAGGCGGACAGGGGAGTTCACCCCTCCACTTT. It specifies CASSLGGQGSSPLHF.

This chain connects TRBV2 to TRBJ2-1; TRBD2 matches at 9 bases. Germline values: CDR1 SNHLY, CDR2 FYNNEI. CDR3 length: 15 amino acids. With 7 bases clipped from V and 2 bases from J, the junction kept 6 bases outside the gene matches. CDR3 coding DNA: TGTGCCAGCAAAAATCGCGGGGGGGCCTACAATGAGCAGTTCTTC. Translating gives CASKNRGGAYNEQFF. Drawing the rest from reference TRBV2 and TRBJ2-1, the complete variable domain is EPEVTQTPSHQVTQMGQEVILRCVPISNHLYFYWYRQILGQKVEFLVSFYNNEISEKSEIFDDQFSVERPDGSNFTLKIRSTKLEDSAMYFCASKNRGGAYNEQFFGPGTRLTVL.